A single sample is the source of the 14 T cell receptor beta chains below, sequenced in a study of T cell changes during pregnancy in multiple sclerosis. Clones were read by immunoSEQ multiplex PCR, and TCRdb kept only the in-frame ones, dropping some. The sample carries about 77,000 clones, 85% to 95% recorded once. Sequenced here: peripheral blood, sampled after pregnancy. All receptors come from a female donor in good health, enrolled as a control in a pregnancy study.

This clone was picked up one time. The rearrangement links TRBV7-2 to TRBJ2-3; possible D gene TRBD1, 6 bases. The length of the CDR3 is 14 residues. Looked up from germline, CDR1 is SGHTA and CDR2 is FQGNSA. The ends were cut back, 5 bases at V and 1 base at J, with 10 bases in the middle. The CDR3 region has the DNA TGTGCCAGCAGCCCGAGGACAGGCACAGATACGCAGTATTTT. Amino acid sequence: CASSPRTGTDTQYF.

The chain has TRBV4-2 and TRBJ2-7; 7 nucleotides agree with TRBD2. The CDR3 covers 15 residues. Germline V gene lookup returns CDR1 LGHNA and CDR2 YNFKEQ. V lost 1 base, J lost 3 bases, and 6 bases stayed unmatched. The CDR3 nucleotides are TGTGCCAGCAGCCAAGCGTCGGCGGGAGTCTACGAGCAGTACTTC. Residues: CASSQASAGVYEQYF.

The CDR3 reads CASSLQQSSWNEQFF. CDR3 in DNA: TGTGCCAGCAGTTTACAACAGAGTTCTTGGAATGAGCAGTTCTTC. This chain joins TRBV28 and TRBJ2-1, with D uncertain. With 2 bases removed from V and 7 bases from J, the gap between germline ends came to 15 bases. CDR1 and CDR2 from the germline V gene are MDHEN and SYDVKM. CDR3 length: 15 residues. The complete variable domain, with remaining parts taken from reference TRBV28 and TRBJ2-1, reads DVKVTQSSRYLVKRTGEKVFLECVQDMDHENMFWYRQDPGLGLRLIYFSYDVKMKEKGDIPEGYSVSREKKERFSLILESASTNQTSMYLCASSLQQSSWNEQFFGPGTRLTVL.

The chain is built from TRBV10-3 and TRBJ2-1, with TRBD2 matching over 7 bases. V lost 5 bases to trimming and J lost 7 bases; unmatched junction nucleotides: 17. The germline gives CDR1 ENHRY, CDR2 SYGVKD. CDR3 length equals 17 residues. Written as DNA, the CDR3 is TGTGCCATCAGTAACCTGGGGGGAGGGTTCGGGGGGAATGAGCAGTTCTTC. Protein: CAISNLGGGFGGNEQFF.

The J gene is TRBJ2-3, the V gene TRBV12-5; 13 bases match TRBD2. V shed 6 bases, J shed 6 bases, and the junction held 9 bases outside the gene matches. This CDR3 is 16 amino acids long. Germline V CDR1 and CDR2: LGHNT, FRNRAP. CDR3 coding DNA: TGTGCTAGTGGACTCGGACTAGCGGGAGTTTTGGATACGCAGTATTTT. Translation gives CASGLGLAGVLDTQYF.

This chain links TRBV5-4 with TRBJ1-2; 7 bases match TRBD1. The CDR3 totals 12 residues. The V gene's germline CDR1 is SGHNT and CDR2 YYREEE (reference sequence). After removal of 4 bases from V and 6 bases from J, the junction contained 3 bases not matched to a gene. CDR3 coding DNA: TGTGCCAGCAGCATAGACAGGGATGGCTACACCTTC. Translating gives CASSIDRDGYTF.

This chain links TRBV30 with TRBJ2-3, with 7 bases aligning to TRBD2. CDR3 length: 17 amino acids. Unmatched junction bases numbered 13, after V lost 4 bases and J lost 0 bases. The germline gives CDR1 GTSNPN, CDR2 SVGIG (reference sequence). In DNA, the CDR3 is TGTGCCTGGACTGGGGGACGAGCGGGGACTAGCACAGATACGCAGTATTTT. Translating gives CAWTGGRAGTSTDTQYF. Full variable domain (rest looked up from reference TRBV30 and TRBJ2-3): SQTIHQWPATLVQPVGSPLSLECTVEGTSNPNLYWYRQAAGRGLQLLFYSVGIGQISSEVPQNLSASRPQDRQFILSSKKLLLSDSGFYLCAWTGGRAGTSTDTQYFGPGTRLTVL.

The chain carries TRBV2 and TRBJ2-5; no reliable D call. V shed 7 bases and J shed 1 base, with 7 bases lying between them. In germline, CDR1 is SNHLY, CDR2 FYNNEI. This CDR3 comprises 12 residues. CDR3 amino acids: CASTPVQETQYF. CDR3 coding DNA: TGTGCCAGCACTCCGGTCCAAGAGACCCAGTACTTC.

The sample holds one count of this clone. The chain employs TRBV18 and TRBJ2-7; a possible D gene is TRBD1 (5 bases). The CDR3 contains 15 residues. Trimming stripped 2 bases from V and 2 bases from J, with 13 bases between. Germline assignment: CDR1 KGHSH and CDR2 LQKENI. CDR3 sequence (DNA): TGTGCCAGCTCACCAGGGGCTCAGAGCCCCTACGAGCAGTACTTC. As protein: CASSPGAQSPYEQYF.

The chain links TRBV2 to TRBJ2-7, with a possible D match to TRBD1 (6 bases). Trimming shortened V by 1 base and J by 9 bases, and 19 bases separated the two germline ends. This CDR3 comprises 15 residues. Germline V lookup: CDR1 SNHLY, CDR2 FYNNEI. CDR3 sequence (DNA): TGTGCCAGCAGTGAAGGTGGTGGGGGCATTGTAGGGCAGTACTTC. Encoded protein: CASSEGGGGIVGQYF.

The chain combines TRBV7-6 with TRBJ2-3, with 7 bases fitting TRBD2. The CDR3 contains 15 residues. Germline V gene data show CDR1 as SGHVS and CDR2 as FNYEAQ. Trimming at V came to 2 bases and at J to 2 bases, leaving 4 bases not matched to a gene. In DNA, the CDR3 is TGTGCCAGCAGCTTAAGCGGGGCAGCCACAGATACGCAGTATTTT. Amino acid sequence: CASSLSGAATDTQYF.

The rearrangement uses TRBV18 and TRBJ1-5; no definite D call. The germline CDR1 and CDR2 sequences are KGHSH and LQKENI. The CDR3 loop spans 14 amino acids. Trimming cost V 3 bases and J 6 bases, with 12 bases left between them. CDR3: CASSPGLGTQPQHF. The CDR3 nucleotides are TGTGCCAGCTCACCGGGCCTCGGAACTCAGCCCCAGCATTTT.

This rearrangement joins TRBV5-1 to TRBJ2-7, with 8 nucleotides matching TRBD1. The length of the CDR3 is 15 residues. The germline V gene encodes CDR1 SGHRS and CDR2 YFSETQ. The trim removed 1 base at V and 5 bases at J, leaving 8 bases unmatched. In DNA, the CDR3 is TGCGCCAGCAGCTTGTTGAGACAGGGGTGGGACGAGCAGTACTTC. Translating it yields CASSLLRQGWDEQYF.

The gene calls are TRBV2 and TRBJ2-7, with TRBD1 matching over 9 bases. V dropped 8 bases and J dropped 3; count of bases not matched to a gene: 2. CDR1 is SNHLY and CDR2 is FYNNEI in the germline V gene. The CDR3 sequence is 12 residues long. The CDR3 DNA follows: TGTGCCAGCCGGGACAGGGTCTACGAGCAGTACTTC. This codes for CASRDRVYEQYF.